This TCR beta chain is drawn from a study of identical twins (dated by TCRdb to the mid-2010s). About the investigation overall: The study deep-sequenced TCR alpha and beta repertoires from monozygotic twins, unrelated adults of various ages and cord blood to test whether fetal clonotypes persist. To rule out contamination, the twin experiments were replicated at different times with different library preparation protocols.

Library creation used 5' RACE. Instrument on record: Illumina HiSeq 2000. Template switching added a universal primer binding site, and the final cDNA carried a unique molecular identifier that allowed TCR cDNA molecules to be counted accurately. Specific primers in the conserved constant-segment region were used to synthesize first-strand cDNA for the TCR alpha and beta chains. To control for contamination, every cDNA library carried two barcodes: a SMART-Mk sample barcode plus Illumina barcodes. Two successive PCR steps introduced TruSeq adapter sequences along with Illumina sample barcodes. The TCR alpha and beta cDNA libraries were sequenced on the Illumina HiSeq platform using custom primers. As for how the authors treated the data: MiGEC processed the raw reads to extract unique molecular identifiers, while MiXCR was used to determine the CDR3 positions. For each individual, recombination models were inferred using an EM algorithm with the repgenHMM and IGoR tools. Shared clonotypes were analyzed with the tcR package in R, and sharing was normalized by the product of cloneset sizes. To study raw recombination without the effects of thymic and clonal selection, out-of-frame nonproductive sequences were analyzed. TCRdb reprocessing: public reads trimmed at Q25 with fastp, clones called with MiXCR, in-frame beta chains kept. Records with the same CDR3 protein are collapsed into one entry carrying the most frequent genes and DNA. TCRdb's processing, not the study's, gives the V and J calls here. The sample table contains about 500,000 distinct CDR3 sequences; only one count was recorded for roughly an eighth of them. Approximately 1% of the sample belongs to the ten largest clones.

General study outcomes and caveats: The excess sharing between twins in beta out-of-frame sequences was weaker because fewer shared sequences reduced the signal-to-noise ratio. Fewer insertions were carried by abundant cord blood beta clonotypes, a similar but weaker trend appeared in young adult naive repertoires, and no such trend appeared in memory repertoires. Because the same donors could not be followed over many years, conclusions were based on cross-sectional statistical analysis. Zero-insertion analyses could be partly confounded by invariant T cells such as MAIT and iNKT, though diverse VJ usage argued against such confounding for most clonotypes. Out-of-frame TCR alpha sequences shared between twins showed an excess of low generation-probability sequences compared with coincidental sharing between unrelated individuals. In monozygotic twins, recombination models systematically underestimated out-of-frame TCR alpha sharing, but the models matched the sharing seen between unrelated individuals.

The germline V gene (reference sequence) sets CDR1 to SGHKS and CDR2 to YYEKEE. The CDR3 is 14 residues long, counting both termini. Only healthy Caucasian donors were included. Three pairs of female monozygotic twins, all aged about 18 to 30 years, made up the twin cohort. CD4+ and CD8+ T cell populations were isolated with positive isolation kits from Invitrogen. On this clonotype: Its binding antigen is unknown. It is likely a read error, because the conserved phenylalanine at the end of the CDR3 is missing. The DNA is left out, because the CDR3 cannot be placed on it with certainty; the CDR3 is given as TCRdb lists it.

These data also formed part of another study, on yellow fever vaccine responses in identical twins. As described in the second report: According to the authors, in identical twins the way T cells responded to vaccination appeared partly convergent and partly personalized. In the study, vaccine-responding T cell clones were precisely tracked in identical twins.

The TCR originated in a woman under 30 in good health. The specimen sequenced was CD4+ T cells sorted from blood. The V gene is TRBV5-5 and the J gene is TRBJ2-7; the table's D call TRBD1 went unverified against the DNA. The CDR3 loop reads CASSLALPTGGFLI.